This T cell receptor beta chain came from a study of blood T cell repertoires in COVID-19. About the study: Samples of COVID-19 (acute and convalescent) were obtained from the United States, Italy and Spain. T cells, B-cell-depleted T cells, or PBMCs supplied cDNA or gDNA.

As handled by the study authors: Amplification of reference gene primers was used by the study to estimate nucleated cell counts. Sequencing was performed with immunoSEQ multiplex PCR; in TCRdb, only in-frame clones are kept and a portion is missing. V and J calls and clone size follow that table, whereas D and trimming were derived from the DNA. The table lists about 190,000 clones, 84% of them singletons. The source material was peripheral blood. This sequence was found in a woman aged 70-85 years with active or convalescent COVID-19.

CDR3 DNA: TGTGCCAGCAAACGGCCAGGTAGTCGGAATGAGCAGTTCTTC. This translates into CASKRPGSRNEQFF. The J gene is TRBJ2-1, the V gene TRBV6-5; no clear D. The CDR3 runs 14 residues. The germline CDR1 and CDR2 sequences are MNHEY and SVGAGI. The ends were cut back, 7 bases at V and 7 bases at J, with 17 bases in the middle.